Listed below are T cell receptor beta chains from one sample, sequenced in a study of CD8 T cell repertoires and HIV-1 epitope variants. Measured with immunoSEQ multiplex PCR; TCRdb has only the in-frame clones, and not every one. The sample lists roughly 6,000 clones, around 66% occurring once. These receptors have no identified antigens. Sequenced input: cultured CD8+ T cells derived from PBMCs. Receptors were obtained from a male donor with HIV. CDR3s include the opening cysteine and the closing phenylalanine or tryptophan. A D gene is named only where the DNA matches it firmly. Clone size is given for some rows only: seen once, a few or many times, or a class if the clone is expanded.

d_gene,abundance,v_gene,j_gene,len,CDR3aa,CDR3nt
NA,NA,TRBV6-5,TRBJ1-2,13,CASSYVATDGYTF,TGTGCCAGCAGTTACGTGGCGACGGATGGCTACACCTTC
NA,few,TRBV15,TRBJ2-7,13,CATSSRTTYEQYF,TGTGCCACCAGCAGTAGGACAACCTACGAGCAGTACTTC
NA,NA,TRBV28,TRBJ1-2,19,CASSLFALSPQSPNYGYTF,TGTGCCAGCAGTTTATTCGCCCTTAGCCCACAGTCTCCTAACTATGGCTACACCTTC
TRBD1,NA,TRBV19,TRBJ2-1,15,CASVSPGGAYNEQFF,TGTGCCAGTGTTAGTCCAGGGGGCGCCTACAATGAGCAGTTCTTC
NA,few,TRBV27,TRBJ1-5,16,CASSLSARRGGQPQHF,TGTGCCAGCAGTTTAAGCGCCCGCAGGGGCGGTCAGCCCCAGCATTTT
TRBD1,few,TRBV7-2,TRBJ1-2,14,CASSPSGGVGGYTF,TGTGCCAGCAGCCCGTCAGGGGGGGTGGGTGGCTACACCTTC
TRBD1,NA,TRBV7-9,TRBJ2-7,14,CASNPGQGPYEQYF,TGTGCCAGCAACCCGGGACAGGGACCTTACGAGCAGTACTTC
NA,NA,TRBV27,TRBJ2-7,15,CASSPLMGDSYEQYF,TGTGCCAGCAGTCCCCTAATGGGAGACTCCTACGAGCAGTACTTC
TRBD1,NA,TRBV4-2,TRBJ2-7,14,CASSLGQYLREQYF,TGTGCCAGCAGCTTGGGACAGTACCTTCGTGAGCAGTACTTC
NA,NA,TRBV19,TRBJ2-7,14,CASSPGRDNYEQYF,TGTGCCAGTAGTCCAGGACGGGATAACTACGAGCAGTACTTC
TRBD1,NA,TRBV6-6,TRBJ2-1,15,CASSYRQGEYNEQFF,TGTGCCAGCAGTTACCGACAGGGCGAATACAATGAGCAGTTCTTC
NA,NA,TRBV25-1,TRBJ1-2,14,CASSESAGNYGYTF,TGTGCCAGCAGTGAATCCGCGGGAAACTATGGCTACACCTTC
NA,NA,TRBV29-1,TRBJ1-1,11,CSVERNTEAFF,TGCAGCGTCGAAAGGAACACTGAAGCTTTCTTT
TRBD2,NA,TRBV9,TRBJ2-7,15,CASSVAGGLPYEQYF,TGTGCCAGCAGCGTAGCGGGGGGGCTCCCCTACGAGCAGTACTTC
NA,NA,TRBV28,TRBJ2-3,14,CASSHPPSTDTQYF,TGTGCCAGCAGTCACCCCCCTAGCACAGATACGCAGTATTTT
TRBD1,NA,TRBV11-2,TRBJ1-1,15,CASSRGTGPGTEAFF,TGTGCCAGCAGCCGTGGGACAGGGCCGGGCACTGAAGCTTTCTTT
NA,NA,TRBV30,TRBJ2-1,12,CAWSEGEQLQFF,TGTGCCTGGAGTGAGGGGGAACAGCTCCAGTTCTTC
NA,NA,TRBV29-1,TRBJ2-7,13,CSVEVPGDYEQYF,TGCAGCGTTGAAGTTCCGGGGGACTACGAGCAGTACTTC
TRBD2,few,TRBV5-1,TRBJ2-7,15,CASSLNGGSSYEQYF,TGCGCCAGCAGCTTGAACGGGGGGAGCTCCTACGAGCAGTACTTC
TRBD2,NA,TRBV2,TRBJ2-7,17,CASSTGLAGVGASEQYF,TGTGCCAGCAGTACGGGACTAGCGGGAGTGGGCGCCTCCGAGCAGTACTTC
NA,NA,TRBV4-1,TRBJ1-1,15,CASSQVDLGYTEAFF,TGCGCCAGCAGCCAAGTTGATCTCGGGTACACTGAAGCTTTCTTT
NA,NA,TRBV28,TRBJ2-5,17,CASITGPKNMVQETQYF,TGTGCCAGCATCACCGGGCCCAAGAATATGGTGCAAGAGACCCAGTACTTC
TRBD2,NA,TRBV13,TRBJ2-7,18,CASSTTSGSGSFPYEQYF,TGTGCCAGCAGCACGACTAGCGGGAGTGGTAGCTTCCCCTACGAGCAGTACTTC
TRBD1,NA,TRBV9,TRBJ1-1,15,CASSDPGTGDTEAFF,TGTGCCAGCAGCGATCCCGGGACAGGGGACACTGAAGCTTTCTTT
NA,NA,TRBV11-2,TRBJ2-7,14,CASSFSGSSYEQYF,TGTGCCAGCAGCTTTTCCGGGAGCTCCTACGAGCAGTACTTC
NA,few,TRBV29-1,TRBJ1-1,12,CSAATGNTEAFF,TGCAGCGCCGCGACAGGAAACACTGAAGCTTTCTTT
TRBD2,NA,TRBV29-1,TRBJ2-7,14,CSVESPSGNYEQYF,TGCAGCGTTGAATCGCCTAGCGGGAACTACGAGCAGTACTTC
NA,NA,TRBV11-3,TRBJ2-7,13,CASSLGYSYEQYF,TGTGCCAGCAGCTTAGGGTACTCCTACGAGCAGTACTTC
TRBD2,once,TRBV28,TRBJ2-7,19,CASSLVISGRAVTGYEQYF,TGTGCCAGCAGTTTGGTCATAAGCGGGAGGGCCGTTACTGGCTACGAGCAGTACTTC
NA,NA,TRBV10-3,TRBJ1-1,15,CAISVYGTMNTEAFF,TGTGCCATCAGTGTATACGGGACGATGAACACTGAAGCTTTCTTT
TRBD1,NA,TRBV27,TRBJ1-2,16,CASSSYRGQIDYGYTF,TGTGCCAGCAGTTCCTACAGGGGGCAGATAGACTATGGCTACACCTTC
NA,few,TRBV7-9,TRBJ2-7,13,CASSLPGSYEQYF,TGTGCCAGCAGCTTACCGGGGTCCTACGAGCAGTACTTC
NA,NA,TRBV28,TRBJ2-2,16,CASSLLGGTNTGELFF,TGTGCCAGCAGTTTATTGGGGGGCACGAACACCGGGGAGCTGTTTTTT
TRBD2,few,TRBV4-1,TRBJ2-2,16,CASSQSSGANTGELFF,TGCGCCAGCAGCCAATCTAGCGGAGCGAACACCGGGGAGCTGTTTTTT
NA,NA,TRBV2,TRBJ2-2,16,CASSEIGRSNTGELFF,TGTGCCAGCAGTGAGATCGGGAGATCGAACACCGGGGAGCTGTTTTTT
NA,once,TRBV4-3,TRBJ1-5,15,CASSQDTGAGQPQHF,TGCGCCAGCAGCCAAGATACGGGGGCGGGTCAGCCCCAGCATTTT
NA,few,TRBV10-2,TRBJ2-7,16,CASRGGWGKGTYEQYF,TGCGCCAGCAGGGGGGGATGGGGCAAGGGTACCTACGAGCAGTACTTC
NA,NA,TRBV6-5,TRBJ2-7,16,CASSYSGFSSSYEQYF,TGTGCCAGCAGTTACTCGGGGTTTTCTAGTTCCTACGAGCAGTACTTC
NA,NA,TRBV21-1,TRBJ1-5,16,CASSVSGPYSNQPQHF,TGTGCCAGCAGCGTGTCAGGGCCATATAGCAATCAGCCCCAGCATTTT
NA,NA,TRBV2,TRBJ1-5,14,CASSDPSSNQPQHF,TGTGCCAGCAGTGACCCCAGTAGCAATCAGCCCCAGCATTTT
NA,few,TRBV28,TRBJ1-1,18,CASSSLFTGFHRNTEAFF,TGTGCCAGCAGTTCCCTCTTTACAGGGTTTCATAGGAACACTGAAGCTTTCTTT
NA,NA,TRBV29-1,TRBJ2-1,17,CSVEDVFGGASYNEQFF,TGCAGCGTTGAAGATGTTTTCGGGGGTGCGTCCTACAATGAGCAGTTCTTC
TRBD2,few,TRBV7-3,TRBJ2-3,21,CASSCPAYGLAGGGETDTQYF,TGTGCCAGCAGCTGTCCGGCCTATGGACTAGCGGGGGGTGGAGAGACAGATACGCAGTATTTT
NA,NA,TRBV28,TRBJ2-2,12,CASTSNTGELFF,TGTGCCAGCACAAGTAACACCGGGGAGCTGTTTTTT
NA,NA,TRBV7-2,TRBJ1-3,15,CASSLAREIGNTIYF,TGTGCCAGCAGCTTAGCCAGGGAAATTGGAAACACCATATATTTT
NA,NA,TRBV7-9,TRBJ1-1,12,CASSPGRAGAFF,TGTGCCAGCAGCCCAGGACGGGCTGGAGCTTTCTTT
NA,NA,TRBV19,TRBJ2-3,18,CASSMLFFGQGKSDTQYF,TGTGCCAGTAGTATGTTGTTTTTTGGGCAGGGGAAGTCGGATACGCAGTATTTT
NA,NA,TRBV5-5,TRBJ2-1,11,CASSLEPHQFF,TGTGCCAGCAGCTTGGAGCCTCATCAGTTCTTC
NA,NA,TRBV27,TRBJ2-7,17,CASSLRTSETGRYEQYF,TGTGCCAGCAGTTTAAGAACTTCAGAGACAGGGAGGTACGAGCAGTACTTC
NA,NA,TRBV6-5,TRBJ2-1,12,CASSYTGNEQFF,TGTGCCAGCAGTTACACGGGGAATGAGCAGTTCTTC